This T cell receptor beta chain was obtained from a study of cytomegalovirus exposure and HLA in healthy donors. As regards this clone: Antigen unknown.

Germline assignment: CDR1 SGDLS and CDR2 YYNGEE. With V trimmed by 3 bases and J by 0 bases, 6 bases remained unmatched. The CDR3 covers 17 residues. Healthy bone marrow donors formed the donor group. Study results and caveats: The study put 150 or so TCR beta chains on its list as cytomegalovirus-associated. Another analysis was done later, and it associated 15,000 or so TCR beta sequences with HLA alleles at 0.05 false discovery rate. CMV serostatus was the sole immune exposure information available.

The study ran its PCR with 60 Vbeta and 13 Jbeta primers. TCRdb's copy holds only in-frame clones and misses some; the assay was immunoSEQ multiplex PCR. The sample consists of some 150,000 clones, around four fifths of them appearing once. Sequencing was carried out using PBMCs. The V gene is TRBV9, the J gene TRBJ2-3, with 11 bases matching TRBD2. The receptor was isolated from a woman between 50 and 59 years old in good health and CMV-seropositive. In DNA, the CDR3 is TGTGCCAGCAGCGCTAGCGGGGGGACTTATAGCACAGATACGCAGTATTTT. Translation: CASSASGGTYSTDTQYF. The full variable domain, its missing parts supplied by reference TRBV9 and TRBJ2-3, is DSGVTQTPKHLITATGQRVTLRCSPRSGDLSVYWYQQSLDQGLQFLIQYYNGEERAKGNILERFSAQQFPDLHSELNLSSLELGDSALYFCASSASGGTYSTDTQYFGPGTRLTVL.